These 29 T cell receptor beta chains came from one sample sequenced in a study of shared clonotypes between healthy human individuals. The method was immunoSEQ multiplex PCR; TCRdb's version includes in-frame clones alone and lacks a portion of them. The profile shows 2 million to 2.5 million clones, 90% to 97% of them singletons. The sample consisted of naive CD4+ T cells sorted from blood. Noted subset: CD45RA+ positively selected. These receptor sequences come from a man aged 18 to 29 in good health.

The chain recombines TRBV27 with TRBJ1-1, with 8 bases that match TRBD1. J lost 6 bases, V lost 4 bases, and 13 bases had no gene match. This CDR3 region has 16 residues. Germline V gene lookup returns CDR1 MNHEY and CDR2 SMNVEV (reference sequence). CDR3 sequence (DNA): TGTGCCAGCAGTTGGCCCCGGGAACAGGGGGTACCTGAAGCTTTCTTT. Protein sequence: CASSWPREQGVPEAFF.

The chain is built from TRBV19 and TRBJ1-2, with TRBD1 identical over 7 bases. V shed 4 bases and J 4 bases; nucleotides not matched to a gene: 6. The germline V gene has CDR1 LNHDA and CDR2 SQIVND (reference sequence). CDR3 length: 14 amino acids. The CDR3 DNA follows: TGTGCCAGTAGTAATCCCGGGACAGCCTATGGCTACACCTTC. Its translation: CASSNPGTAYGYTF.

This clone was found once. The chain couples TRBV5-4 to TRBJ1-4; D is possibly TRBD1 (6 bases). Germline lookup yields CDR1 SGHNT and CDR2 YYREEE (reference sequence). This CDR3 is built from 13 residues. The V gene lost 0 bases and the J gene lost 10 bases, with 10 bases spanning the gap. The CDR3 coding sequence is TGTGCCAGCAGCTTGGGGGGGGCGGCAAAACTGTTTTTT. Protein: CASSLGGAAKLFF.

Note on this clone: The sample has other DNA sequences that encode this CDR3 too. This chain links TRBV10-3 with TRBJ1-1; no reliable D call. This CDR3 is 12 amino acids long. V was cut by 0 bases and J by 6 bases, with 5 bases left in between. Germline V gene sequence: CDR1 ENHRY, CDR2 SYGVKD. In DNA, the CDR3 is TGTGCCATCAGTGAGTCCGGCCCTGAAGCTTTCTTT. This translates into CAISESGPEAFF.

This chain links TRBV2 with TRBJ2-7; D is ambiguous. Germline lookup yields CDR1 SNHLY and CDR2 FYNNEI. This CDR3 has 13 amino acids. The V end was cut by 1 base, the J end by 6 bases, with 10 bases between. The CDR3 protein is CASSEEAQTEQYF. The CDR3 coding sequence is TGTGCCAGCAGTGAAGAGGCGCAGACCGAGCAGTACTTC.

The chain links TRBV30 to TRBJ2-2; D is perhaps TRBD1 (6 bases). CDR3 length: 16 amino acids. The V end was cut by 3 bases, the J end by 2 bases, with 16 bases between. Per germline, CDR1 GTSNPN and CDR2 SVGIG (reference sequence). The CDR3 loop is CAWRADDRRNTGELFF. For the CDR3, the DNA is TGTGCCTGGAGGGCTGATGACAGGAGAAACACCGGGGAGCTGTTTTTT.

The chain employs TRBV7-6 and TRBJ2-2; 13 bases are shared with TRBD2. The CDR3 sequence is 18 residues long. Germline CDR1 and CDR2: SGHVS and FNYEAQ. With V trimmed by 5 bases and J by 3 bases, 9 bases remained unmatched. CDR3 in DNA: TGTGCCAGCAGCACCAGACTAGCGGGGGGACGAGACACCGGGGAGCTGTTTTTT. Translating gives CASSTRLAGGRDTGELFF.

The chain has TRBV6-6 and TRBJ2-1; 10 bases map to TRBD2. V gave up 6 bases and J gave up 8 bases; unmatched junction bases: 13. This CDR3 has 16 amino acids. The germline V gene has CDR1 MNHNY and CDR2 SVGAGI (reference sequence). The CDR3 nucleotides read TGTGCCAGCAGCCCAGGTCGGACTAGCGGAGCCCATGAGCAGTTCTTC. This codes for CASSPGRTSGAHEQFF.

The chain recombines TRBV5-4 with TRBJ1-1; TRBD1 agrees at 10 bases. J gave up 6 bases and V 4 bases, and 9 bases lay outside the gene matches. The CDR3 consists of 15 residues. Looked up from germline, CDR1 is SGHNT and CDR2 is YYREEE (reference sequence). The CDR3 spells CASSPRQGAEAEAFF. The CDR3 DNA follows: TGTGCCAGCAGCCCAAGACAGGGGGCCGAAGCTGAAGCTTTCTTT.

V and J are TRBV5-1 and TRBJ1-5; 9 bases are a match to TRBD1. The CDR3 loop spans 14 amino acids. Germline-derived CDR1 and CDR2 are SGHRS and YFSETQ. V shed 1 base and J 6 bases; nucleotides not matched to a gene: 2. The CDR3 spells CASSLRTGVQPQHF. CDR3 nucleotides: TGCGCCAGCAGCTTGAGGACAGGGGTTCAGCCCCAGCATTTT.

The genes are TRBV18 and TRBJ2-1; TRBD2 aligns across 12 bases. J was trimmed by 3 bases and V by 1 base; bases with no gene match: 4. Looked up from germline, CDR1 is KGHSH and CDR2 is LQKENI. This CDR3 comprises 17 residues. CDR3 amino acids: CASSPRLAGEIYNEQFF. Here the CDR3 DNA reads TGTGCCAGCTCACCACGACTAGCGGGAGAGATCTACAATGAGCAGTTCTTC.

The genes are TRBV9 and TRBJ1-4; D is unclear. This CDR3 has 17 amino acids. V lost 3 bases and J lost 6, with 21 bases in between. The germline CDR1 and CDR2 sequences are SGDLS and YYNGEE. The CDR3 here is CASSAPLQLGTDEKLFF. CDR3 coding DNA: TGTGCCAGCAGCGCCCCCCTTCAGCTCGGAACAGATGAAAAACTGTTTTTT.

The chain links TRBV7-2 to TRBJ2-2; tentatively, D is TRBD2 (6 bases). This CDR3 region has 13 residues. Germline CDR1 SGHTA, CDR2 FQGNSA. V was cut by 2 bases and J by 7 bases, with 8 bases left in between. CDR3 sequence (DNA): TGTGCCAGCAGCTTAATAGCGGTCGGGGAGCTGTTTTTT. This encodes CASSLIAVGELFF.

The table lists this clone with a count of one. The chain combines TRBV7-2 with TRBJ1-2, with D unresolved. Germline-derived CDR1 and CDR2 are SGHTA and FQGNSA. CDR3 length equals 17 residues. The V and J ends lost 1 base and 0 bases respectively, with 15 bases between them. The CDR3 loop reads CASSLDVGAASNYGYTF. DNA for the CDR3: TGTGCCAGCAGCTTAGATGTGGGAGCAGCCTCTAACTATGGCTACACCTTC. Full variable domain (missing parts from reference TRBV7-2 and TRBJ1-2): GAGVSQSPSNKVTEKGKDVELRCDPISGHTALYWYRQSLGQGLEFLIYFQGNSAPDKSGLPSDRFSAERTGGSVSTLTIQRTQQEDSAVYLCASSLDVGAASNYGYTFGSGTRLTVV.

This clone was seen just once. V and J are TRBV5-4 and TRBJ2-3; 12 nucleotides agree with TRBD2. Germline CDR1 SGHNT, CDR2 YYREEE (reference sequence). The trim removed 6 bases at V and 3 bases at J, leaving 5 bases unmatched. CDR3 length equals 15 residues. Written as DNA, the CDR3 is TGTGCCAGCAACAAACTAGCGGGAGGAACAGATACGCAGTATTTT. It codes for CASNKLAGGTDTQYF.

A word on this clone: Other nucleotide sequences from this sample produce the same CDR3. The gene calls are TRBV5-1 and TRBJ2-5; weak D call: TRBD2 (5 bases). CDR3 length: 15 amino acids. Trimming left V 2 bases short and J 4 bases short, with 15 bases between. Germline lookup yields CDR1 SGHRS and CDR2 YFSETQ. CDR3 region: CASSLPSSSVETQYF. The CDR3 DNA reads as TGCGCCAGCAGCTTACCCTCTAGCTCCGTAGAGACCCAGTACTTC.

The chain recombines TRBV6-1 with TRBJ2-5; D is ambiguous. The CDR3 has 15 amino acids. V was trimmed by 1 base and J by 2 bases, leaving 11 bases between them. The germline V gene has CDR1 MNHNS and CDR2 SASEGT. The CDR3 DNA reads as TGTGCCAGCAGTGAAGGTCCCATTCCGCAAGAGACCCAGTACTTC. This encodes CASSEGPIPQETQYF.

CDR3 bases: TGTGCCACTATGCGACTAGCGGGGGGGCCTGGTCAAGAGACCCAGTACTTC. It encodes CATMRLAGGPGQETQYF. The V and J genes are TRBV10-3 and TRBJ2-5; 14 bases are a match to TRBD2. This CDR3 has 17 residues. Losses at the gene ends were 10 bases for V and 2 bases for J; bases not matched to a gene: 12. Germline V gene sequence: CDR1 ENHRY, CDR2 SYGVKD.

The chain couples TRBV6-5 to TRBJ1-2, with D maybe TRBD1 (6 bases). Trimming stripped 8 bases from V and 2 bases from J, with 15 bases between. The CDR3 consists of 14 residues. In germline, CDR1 is MNHEY, CDR2 SVGAGI. CDR3 coding DNA: TGTGCCAGCGCCCCCGGGGGCGTAAACTATGGCTACACCTTC. It codes for CASAPGGVNYGYTF.

J is TRBJ2-7 and V is TRBV21-1; the D call of TRBD1 is as the table states it, not checked on the DNA. TRBV21-1 is a pseudogene segment. The CDR3 has 14 residues. CDR3 in DNA: TGTGCCAGCAGCAAAGAACAGGTCCCCTACGAGCAGTACTTC. It yields the protein CASSKEQVPYEQYF.

The J gene is TRBJ2-1, the V gene TRBV10-3; D is perhaps TRBD2 (7 bases). Germline V CDR1 and CDR2: ENHRY, SYGVKD. The CDR3 contains 14 residues. The germline V and J ends were trimmed by 8 bases and 5 bases, with 16 bases remaining between them. CDR3 amino acids: CAIHGGTLNNEQFF. CDR3 sequence (DNA): TGTGCCATCCACGGGGGGACACTCAACAATGAGCAGTTCTTC.

The genes are TRBV5-1 and TRBJ2-5; TRBD1 matches 8 bases. This CDR3 has 16 residues. The germline V gene has CDR1 SGHRS and CDR2 YFSETQ. The ends lost 0 bases at V and 0 bases at J; junction bases unmatched: 4. CDR3 region: CASSLALTGDQETQYF. As DNA, the CDR3 is TGCGCCAGCAGCTTGGCCCTGACAGGGGACCAAGAGACCCAGTACTTC.

The chain has TRBV5-1 and TRBJ1-5; 9 bases match TRBD1. Unmatched junction bases numbered 12, after V lost 4 bases and J lost 7 bases. The germline CDR1 and CDR2 sequences are SGHRS and YFSETQ. This CDR3 spans 16 amino acids. CDR3 loop: CASSVGTGSGEQPQHF. The CDR3, as DNA: TGCGCCAGCAGCGTGGGGACAGGGTCGGGGGAGCAGCCCCAGCATTTT.

This chain connects TRBV30 to TRBJ1-3; D is uncertain. The CDR3 contains 13 residues. V gave up 5 bases and J gave up 7 bases, with 15 bases separating them. The germline V gene has CDR1 GTSNPN and CDR2 SVGIG (reference sequence). The CDR3 region is CAWAILVPNTIYF. In DNA form, the CDR3 reads TGTGCCTGGGCCATTCTAGTCCCCAACACCATATATTTT.

The chain is built from TRBV2 and TRBJ2-3; no firm D call. V was trimmed by 5 bases and J by 2 bases, leaving 5 bases between them. The CDR3 spans 12 residues. Germline loops: CDR1 SNHLY, CDR2 FYNNEI. CDR3 amino acids: CASSITTDTQYF. The CDR3 nucleotides are TGTGCCAGCAGTATCACCACAGATACGCAGTATTTT.

CDR3 in amino acids: CASRLGKKVGLDTEAFF. The CDR3, as DNA: TGTGCCAGCAGACTGGGGAAAAAAGTAGGGCTCGACACTGAAGCTTTCTTT. The genes are TRBV5-4 and TRBJ1-1; D gene ambiguous. Trimming pared 5 bases from V and 3 bases from J, leaving 23 bases between. The CDR3 covers 17 residues. Germline V gene lookup returns CDR1 SGHNT and CDR2 YYREEE (reference sequence).

This clone was counted once. The CDR3 nucleotides read TGCGCCAGCAGCTTGGCCATGGGGGGCGCGACCTACAATGAGCAGTTCTTC. This sequence encodes CASSLAMGGATYNEQFF. The chain couples TRBV5-1 to TRBJ2-1, with D perhaps TRBD1 or TRBD2 (6 bases each). Germline CDR1 reads SGHRS; CDR2 reads YFSETQ. The CDR3 consists of 17 residues. The V gene lost 0 bases and the J gene lost 2 bases, with 15 bases spanning the gap.

V gene TRBV5-1 combines with J gene TRBJ2-4; 10 nucleotides agree with TRBD1. Germline CDR1 reads SGHRS; CDR2 reads YFSETQ. The ends lost 0 bases at V and 7 bases at J; junction bases unmatched: 4. This CDR3 is built from 15 residues. In DNA, the CDR3 is TGCGCCAGCAGCTTGGGGGACAGGGGTTTGAACATTCAGTACTTC. The encoded protein is CASSLGDRGLNIQYF.

The V call is TRBV6-4, the J call TRBJ1-1; weak D call: TRBD1 (6 bases). The CDR3 runs to 15 residues. In germline, CDR1 is MRHNA, CDR2 SNTAGT. V lost 5 bases, J lost 5 bases, and 18 bases lay in between. The CDR3 loop is CASSSQGGGRTEAFF. The DNA for the CDR3 is TGTGCCAGCAGTTCACAGGGAGGGGGGAGGACTGAAGCTTTCTTT.